This passage covers 13 T cell receptor beta chains from one sample sequenced in a study of shared clonotypes between healthy human individuals. The table came from immunoSEQ multiplex PCR; TCRdb's copy has only in-frame clones and leaves some out. This table has approximately 1,500,000 clones, 98% appearing once. Sequences were obtained from naive CD4+ T cells sorted from blood. Described subset: CD45RA+ positively selected. These receptors were collected from a man aged 25 to 40 in good health.

The chain has TRBV18 and TRBJ1-2; 10 nucleotides match TRBD1. After removal of 0 bases from V and 8 bases from J, the junction contained 9 bases not matched to a gene. Germline V lookup: CDR1 KGHSH, CDR2 LQKENI. The CDR3 totals 16 residues. Here the CDR3 reads CASSPPLTGGAEGYTF. The CDR3 DNA reads as TGTGCCAGCTCACCACCCCTGACAGGGGGCGCGGAGGGCTACACCTTC.

The rearrangement links TRBV6-5 to TRBJ1-1, with D possibly TRBD1 on 6 matching bases. V was trimmed by 2 bases and J by 1 base, leaving 8 bases between them. The CDR3 is 14 residues long. Germline-derived CDR1 and CDR2 are MNHEY and SVGAGI. The DNA of the CDR3 is TGTGCCAGCAGTTACGACAGGACGAACACTGAAGCTTTCTTT. This encodes CASSYDRTNTEAFF.

This rearrangement joins TRBV6-1 to TRBJ2-7, with 8 bases that match TRBD2. From germline, CDR1 is MNHNS and CDR2 SASEGT. Losses at the gene ends were 7 bases for V and 5 bases for J; bases not matched to a gene: 10. The CDR3 covers 14 residues. The CDR3 DNA reads as TGTGCCAGCAAAACCGGGACTAGTGCCGACGAGCAGTACTTC. Protein sequence: CASKTGTSADEQYF.

V is TRBV7-2 and J is TRBJ1-1; D is undetermined. Per the germline V gene, CDR1 is SGHTA and CDR2 is FQGNSA. Between the trimmed V and J ends, which lost 5 bases and 3 bases, there was a span of 10 bases. The CDR3 is 13 residues long. The CDR3 protein is CASSLYSYTEAFF. Written as DNA, the CDR3 is TGTGCCAGCAGCCTGTACTCCTACACTGAAGCTTTCTTT.

Comment on this clone: The same CDR3 can be traced to other DNA sequences in this sample. The rearrangement links TRBV7-2 to TRBJ2-7, with 11 nucleotides matching TRBD2. After removal of 1 base from V and 7 bases from J, the junction contained 6 bases not matched to a gene. Germline V gene data show CDR1 as SGHTA and CDR2 as FQGNSA. The CDR3 runs to 15 residues. The CDR3 nucleotides read TGTGCCAGCAGCTTAGTAGCGGGAGGGCCGGGAGAGCAGTACTTC. It translates to CASSLVAGGPGEQYF.

This clone was recorded only once. The identical CDR3 is also encoded by other nucleotide sequences in the sample. The chain links TRBV5-1 to TRBJ2-7; 8 bases match TRBD1. CDR1 is SGHRS, CDR2 YFSETQ, per germline. The length of the CDR3 is 13 residues. The trim removed 4 bases at V and 2 bases at J, leaving 2 bases unmatched. DNA for the CDR3: TGCGCCAGCAGCCGGGGACAGGCCTACGAGCAGTACTTC. Residues: CASSRGQAYEQYF. Filled out from reference TRBV5-1 and TRBJ2-7, the complete variable domain reads KAGVTQTPRYLIKTRGQQVTLSCSPISGHRSVSWYQQTPGQGLQFLFEYFSETQRNKGNFPGRFSGRQFSNSRSEMNVSTLELGDSALYLCASSRGQAYEQYFGPGTRLTVT.

The chain recombines TRBV7-2 with TRBJ2-7; 8 nucleotides agree with TRBD1. The CDR3 loop spans 15 amino acids. V gave up 8 bases and J gave up 3 bases; unmatched junction bases: 12. Germline V gives CDR1 SGHTA, CDR2 FQGNSA. In DNA, the CDR3 is TGTGCCAGCGGCAGGGGGCCAGGGGAAATCTACGAGCAGTACTTC. Encoded protein: CASGRGPGEIYEQYF.

The genes are TRBV2 and TRBJ1-5, with TRBD1 matching over 7 bases. V gave up 7 bases and J gave up 4 bases; unmatched junction bases: 4. The CDR3 consists of 13 residues. Per the germline V gene, CDR1 is SNHLY and CDR2 is FYNNEI. CDR3 region: CASNYRGNQPQHF. In DNA, the CDR3 is TGTGCCAGCAATTACAGGGGTAATCAGCCCCAGCATTTT.

The chain is built from TRBV2 and TRBJ2-2, with D possibly being TRBD1 or TRBD2 (5 bases each). V lost 6 bases, J lost 2 bases, and 13 bases lay in between. Germline V lookup: CDR1 SNHLY, CDR2 FYNNEI. This CDR3 comprises 15 residues. The CDR3 here is CASSVGTVNTGELFF. The CDR3 nucleotides read TGTGCCAGCAGCGTCGGGACGGTAAACACCGGGGAGCTGTTTTTT.

The table lists this clone with a count of one. The CDR3 bases are TGTGCCAGCAGCACCTTGGGGTGGAACACTGAAGCTTTCTTT. Protein: CASSTLGWNTEAFF. This chain joins TRBV7-2 and TRBJ1-1; D is undetermined. Germline CDR1 SGHTA, CDR2 FQGNSA. V lost 5 bases, J lost 1 base, and 11 bases lay in between. This CDR3 spans 14 amino acids.

This clone was seen more than once but under ten times. This chain links TRBV6-5 with TRBJ1-2; D call uncertain. The CDR3 spans 13 residues. V was shortened by 6 bases and J by 3 bases, with 11 bases between the two germline ends. Germline V gene sequence: CDR1 MNHEY, CDR2 SVGAGI. CDR3 region: CASSPTFDYGYTF. In DNA, the CDR3 is TGTGCCAGCAGCCCCACCTTTGACTATGGCTACACCTTC.

The chain has TRBV5-6 and TRBJ2-5, with 11 bases fitting TRBD2. CDR3 length: 19 amino acids. Germline lookup yields CDR1 SGHDT and CDR2 YYEEEE. The V and J ends lost 1 base and 5 bases, in that order; junction bases with no gene match: 16. The CDR3 DNA reads TGTGCCAGCAGCTTGTATATAGCTCTAGCGGGAGGTAGTGGCGAGACCCAGTACTTC. Translation gives CASSLYIALAGGSGETQYF. Together with reference TRBV5-6 and TRBJ2-5, the CDR3 gives the full variable domain: DAGVTQSPTHLIKTRGQQVTLRCSPKSGHDTVSWYQQALGQGPQFIFQYYEEEERQRGNFPDRFSGHQFPNYSSELNVNALLLGDSALYLCASSLYIALAGGSGETQYFGPGTRLLVL.

The rearrangement joins TRBV11-2 to TRBJ2-3; TRBD1 matches at 7 bases. Germline-derived CDR1 and CDR2 are SGHAT and FQNNGV. There are 15 residues in the CDR3. The ends lost 1 base at V and 5 bases at J; junction bases unmatched: 6. CDR3 loop: CASSLATTGRDTQYF. CDR3 DNA sequence: TGTGCCAGCAGCTTAGCTACGACAGGGAGAGATACGCAGTATTTT.